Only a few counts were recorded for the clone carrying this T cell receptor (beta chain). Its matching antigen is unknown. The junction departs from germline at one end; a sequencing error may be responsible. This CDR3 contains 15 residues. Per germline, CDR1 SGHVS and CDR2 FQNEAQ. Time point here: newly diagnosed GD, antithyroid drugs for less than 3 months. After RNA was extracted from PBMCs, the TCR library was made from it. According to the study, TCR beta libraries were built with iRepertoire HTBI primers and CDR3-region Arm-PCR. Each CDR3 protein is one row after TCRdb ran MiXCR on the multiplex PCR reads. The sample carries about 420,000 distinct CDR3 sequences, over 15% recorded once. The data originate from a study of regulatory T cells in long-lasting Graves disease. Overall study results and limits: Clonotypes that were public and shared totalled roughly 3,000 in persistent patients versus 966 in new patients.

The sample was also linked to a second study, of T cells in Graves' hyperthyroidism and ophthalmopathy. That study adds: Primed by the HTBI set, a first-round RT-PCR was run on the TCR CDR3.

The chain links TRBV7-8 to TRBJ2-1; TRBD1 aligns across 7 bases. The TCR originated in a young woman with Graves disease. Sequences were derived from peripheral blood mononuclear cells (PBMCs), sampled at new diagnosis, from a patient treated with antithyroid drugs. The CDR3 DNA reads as TGTGCCAGCAGAAAACAGGGGTTTGGGTACAATGAGCAGCTCTTC. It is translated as CASRKQGFGYNEQLF.